These 28 T cell receptor beta chains came from one sample sequenced in a study of graft-versus-host responses after intestinal transplantation. The table came from immunoSEQ multiplex PCR; TCRdb's copy has only in-frame clones and leaves some out. Here the sample spans tens of thousands of clones, approximately 94% being singletons. Antigen specificity for these receptors is unknown. The material was unstimulated CD4+ T cells sorted from spleen or lymph node cells, obtained before transplant. The receptors originated from a human donor who was the organ donor for an intestinal transplant.

The V and J genes are TRBV5-1 and TRBJ2-7; 11 nucleotides align to TRBD1. This CDR3 contains 14 residues. CDR1 SGHRS and CDR2 YFSETQ come from the germline V gene. The trim removed 4 bases at V and 4 bases at J, leaving 4 bases unmatched. The CDR3 region has the DNA TGCGCCAGCAGCCGGGGGACAGGGGGATACGAGCAGTACTTC. Protein sequence: CASSRGTGGYEQYF. Supplemented by reference TRBV5-1 and TRBJ2-7, the full variable domain reads KAGVTQTPRYLIKTRGQQVTLSCSPISGHRSVSWYQQTPGQGLQFLFEYFSETQRNKGNFPGRFSGRQFSNSRSEMNVSTLELGDSALYLCASSRGTGGYEQYFGPGTRLTVT.

V gene TRBV19 combines with J gene TRBJ1-2; D may be TRBD1 (5 bases). The CDR3 has 17 amino acids. Germline-derived CDR1 and CDR2 are LNHDA and SQIVND (reference sequence). Trimming removed 5 bases at V and 5 bases at J, with 24 bases between. The CDR3 nucleotides are TGTGCCAGTAGTCCCCAAGCCGGGGCTTCTTGGAGTTATGGCTACACCTTC. Its protein is CASSPQAGASWSYGYTF.

The table lists this clone with a count of one. The chain couples TRBV20-1 to TRBJ2-1, with D possibly matching TRBD2 (7 bases). Germline lookup yields CDR1 DFQATT and CDR2 SNEGSKA (reference sequence). V was cut by 5 bases and J by 9 bases, with 11 bases left in between. The CDR3 is 11 amino acids. CDR3 region: CSALGGGEQFF. The CDR3 DNA reads TGCAGTGCTTTAGGGGGGGGTGAGCAGTTCTTC.

This chain links TRBV18 with TRBJ2-7; TRBD2 is a possible D gene (5 bases). Germline V gives CDR1 KGHSH, CDR2 LQKENI. Deletions cut 2 bases from V and 0 bases from J, with 11 bases between. The CDR3 runs to 15 residues. The CDR3 DNA reads as TGTGCCAGCTCACCAACGACGGGGAGCTCCTACGAGCAGTACTTC. Amino acids: CASSPTTGSSYEQYF.

The chain employs TRBV29-1 and TRBJ1-2; the D is unclear. V lost 7 bases, J lost 3 bases, and 9 bases lay in between. This CDR3 spans 11 amino acids. The V gene's germline CDR1 is SQVTM and CDR2 ANQGSEA. This CDR3 is CSGGRDYGYTF. The CDR3 DNA sequence: TGCAGCGGAGGACGGGACTATGGCTACACCTTC.

The chain combines TRBV7-9 with TRBJ2-2; unclear D gene. V was shortened by 0 bases and J by 7 bases, with 0 bases between the two germline ends. CDR1 and CDR2 (germline): SEHNR, FQNEAQ (reference sequence). The length of the CDR3 is 11 residues. The CDR3 spells CASSLAGELFF. The CDR3 region has the DNA TGTGCCAGCAGCTTAGCCGGGGAGCTGTTTTTT.

The CDR3 nucleotides are TGCGCCAGCAGTGAAGGGGCTTACTACGAGCAGTACTTC. It encodes CASSEGAYYEQYF. The chain uses TRBV10-2 and TRBJ2-5; tentatively, D is TRBD1 (5 bases). The J call may be incorrect, as the DNA end agrees better with TRBJ2-7. Germline loops: CDR1 WSHSY, CDR2 SAAADI. CDR3 length: 13 residues.

This clone was counted once. V usage is TRBV7-2 and J usage is TRBJ1-2, with D hard to call. V shed 4 bases and J shed 4 bases, with 16 bases lying between them. Germline V gene sequence: CDR1 SGHTA, CDR2 FQGNSA. The CDR3 has 15 residues. The CDR3 DNA reads TGTGCCAGCAGCTACGACACTGGTGGCCTCTATGGCTACACCTTC. Translation: CASSYDTGGLYGYTF.

The chain combines TRBV29-1 with TRBJ2-1, with a tentative D call TRBD2 (6 bases). CDR1 and CDR2 (germline): SQVTM, ANQGSEA. The CDR3 consists of 16 residues. The ends were cut back, 0 bases at V and 0 bases at J, with 12 bases in the middle. The CDR3 nucleotides are TGCAGCGTTGAAGAGGGAGGCGCCAGCTCCTACAATGAGCAGTTCTTC. Translating it yields CSVEEGGASSYNEQFF.

The CDR3 nucleotides are TGTGCCAGCAGCCAACGGACGATTAACTATGGCTACACCTTC. Translated: CASSQRTINYGYTF. This chain connects TRBV5-4 to TRBJ1-2; D gene ambiguous. V lost 4 bases and J lost 1, with 11 bases in between. This CDR3 contains 14 residues. Per the germline V gene, CDR1 is SGHNT and CDR2 is YYREEE (reference sequence).

This sequence joins TRBV7-8 and TRBJ2-1, with D unclear. The CDR3 is 17 amino acids. Trimming shortened V by 2 bases and J by 4 bases, and 18 bases separated the two germline ends. Germline loops: CDR1 SGHVS, CDR2 FQNEAQ. CDR3: CASSLPRRLFDYNEQFF. CDR3 DNA sequence: TGTGCCAGCAGCTTACCACGACGACTTTTCGATTACAATGAGCAGTTCTTC.

The chain links TRBV9 to TRBJ1-3; D gene uncertain. With 3 bases removed from V and 1 base from J, the gap between germline ends came to 17 bases. Per germline, CDR1 SGDLS and CDR2 YYNGEE. The CDR3 covers 17 residues. Written as DNA, the CDR3 is TGTGCCAGCAGCGCTGGTTTGTCGGAGTGGTCTGGAAACACCATATATTTT. Translation gives CASSAGLSEWSGNTIYF. Supplemented by reference TRBV9 and TRBJ1-3, the full variable domain reads DSGVTQTPKHLITATGQRVTLRCSPRSGDLSVYWYQQSLDQGLQFLIQYYNGEERAKGNILERFSAQQFPDLHSELNLSSLELGDSALYFCASSAGLSEWSGNTIYFGEGSWLTVV.

The chain carries TRBV13 and TRBJ2-5; no reliable D call. Germline assignment: CDR1 PRHDT and CDR2 FYEKMQ (reference sequence). V lost 2 bases to trimming and J lost 5 bases, with 12 bases between them. The CDR3 spans 14 residues. The CDR3 here is CASSLLPTAETQYF. The CDR3 DNA reads as TGTGCCAGCAGCTTACTCCCAACGGCGGAGACCCAGTACTTC.

The V and J genes are TRBV19 and TRBJ2-1; D remains ambiguous. With 1 base removed from V and 9 bases from J, the gap between germline ends came to 4 bases. CDR1 and CDR2 from the germline V gene are LNHDA and SQIVND (reference sequence). The CDR3 runs 11 residues. The CDR3 bases are TGTGCCAGTAGTATAGGAGGTGAGCAGTTCTTC. Amino acids: CASSIGGEQFF.

The chain carries TRBV5-1 and TRBJ2-1, with a possible D match to TRBD1 (5 bases). V lost 3 bases, J lost 0 bases, and 10 bases lay in between. The CDR3 spans 15 residues. Per germline, CDR1 SGHRS and CDR2 YFSETQ. The CDR3 DNA is TGCGCCAGCAGCTGGACATCTAGCTCCTACAATGAGCAGTTCTTC. This translates into CASSWTSSSYNEQFF.

The chain joins TRBV5-6 to TRBJ2-5, with D uncertain. V was pared by 3 bases and J by 4 bases, with 4 bases between. In germline, CDR1 is SGHDT, CDR2 YYEEEE. The CDR3 consists of 11 residues. CDR3 sequence (DNA): TGTGCCAGCAGCTCAGGAGAGACCCAGTACTTC. Amino acids: CASSSGETQYF.

V and J are TRBV13 and TRBJ1-4; D is undetermined. The CDR3 has 19 residues. V lost 2 bases to trimming and J lost 8 bases, with 27 bases between them. Germline V CDR1 and CDR2: PRHDT, FYEKMQ (reference sequence). CDR3 sequence reads: CASSLSSVLVSGEEEKLFF. In DNA form, the CDR3 reads TGTGCCAGCAGCTTAAGTTCGGTCTTAGTGTCTGGGGAGGAGGAAAAACTGTTTTTT.

The gene calls are TRBV6-6 and TRBJ1-5; the D gene is possibly TRBD1 (5 bases). Trimming left V 10 bases short and J 1 base short, with 11 bases between. This CDR3 has 13 amino acids. CDR1 and CDR2 from the germline V gene are MNHNY and SVGAGI (reference sequence). CDR3: CATQGVSNQPQHF. DNA for the CDR3: TGTGCCACCCAGGGTGTGAGCAATCAGCCCCAGCATTTT.

The rearrangement uses TRBV11-2 and TRBJ1-6, with D possibly being TRBD1 (6 bases). With 2 bases removed from V and 9 bases from J, the gap between germline ends came to 20 bases. The germline V gene has CDR1 SGHAT and CDR2 FQNNGV. The CDR3 loop spans 17 amino acids. Here the CDR3 DNA reads TGTGCCAGCAGCTTAATTCTCGGGGGCGTATCTGGTTCACCCCTCCACTTT. As protein: CASSLILGGVSGSPLHF.

The chain uses TRBV11-3 and TRBJ2-2; 7 positions agree with TRBD2. V was clipped by 1 base and J by 5 bases; unmatched bases: 13. The CDR3 totals 18 residues. Germline CDR1 reads SGHNT; CDR2 reads YENEEA. This CDR3 is CASSLGPSLGGGTGELFF. For the CDR3, the DNA is TGTGCCAGCAGCTTAGGCCCTTCCCTCGGGGGAGGGACCGGGGAGCTGTTTTTT.

This rearrangement joins TRBV2 to TRBJ2-2; D remains unclear. Trimming removed 0 bases from V and 6 bases from J, with 20 bases in between. The CDR3 runs 18 residues. Germline V gene lookup returns CDR1 SNHLY and CDR2 FYNNEI. The CDR3 protein is CASSEALLNSWSAGELFF. CDR3 bases: TGTGCCAGCAGTGAAGCGCTATTGAATTCTTGGTCGGCCGGGGAGCTGTTTTTT.

The rearrangement joins TRBV19 to TRBJ2-2; 7 positions match TRBD1. The V gene's germline CDR1 is LNHDA and CDR2 SQIVND (reference sequence). V was pared by 3 bases and J by 5 bases, with 3 bases of the junction left unmatched. The CDR3 has 14 residues. In nucleotides, the CDR3 is TGTGCCAGTAGTATGAGACAGGGTACCGGGGAGCTGTTTTTT. Residues: CASSMRQGTGELFF.

The chain combines TRBV4-2 with TRBJ2-5; 12 nucleotides align to TRBD2. The J call is doubtful: the DNA matches TRBJ2-7 better. From germline, CDR1 is LGHNA and CDR2 YNFKEQ. This CDR3 is built from 18 residues. The DNA of the CDR3 is TGTGCCAGCAGCCCGGAAGTAGGACTAGCGGGGTTCCCCTACGAGCAGTACTTC. This sequence encodes CASSPEVGLAGFPYEQYF.

The gene calls are TRBV7-9 and TRBJ2-7; the D is unclear. The CDR3 spans 15 residues. Germline V gives CDR1 SEHNR, CDR2 FQNEAQ (reference sequence). Trimming removed 1 base at V and 0 bases at J, with 10 bases between. The CDR3 protein is CASSLVVGYSYEQYF. DNA for the CDR3: TGTGCCAGCAGCTTAGTAGTCGGATACTCCTACGAGCAGTACTTC.

V and J are TRBV21-1 and TRBJ1-1; no check of the table's D call, TRBD1, against the DNA was made. TRBV21-1 is flagged as a pseudogene. The CDR3 runs to 13 residues. Here the CDR3 reads CASSNVTGTEAFF. The CDR3 DNA follows: TGTGCCAGCAGCAACGTGACAGGCACTGAAGCTTTCTTT.

The chain employs TRBV7-9 and TRBJ1-6; D may be TRBD1 (6 bases). Trimming pared 0 bases from V and 10 bases from J, leaving 22 bases between. CDR3 length equals 18 residues. The germline CDR1 and CDR2 sequences are SEHNR and FQNEAQ (reference sequence). The CDR3 bases are TGTGCCAGCAGCTTAGCGCTGGGGGGCGATTCGTTGGGATCACCCCTCCACTTT. It translates to CASSLALGGDSLGSPLHF.

The genes are TRBV6-5 and TRBJ1-3, with TRBD1 as a possible D gene (6 bases). The V and J ends lost 5 bases and 0 bases respectively, with 11 bases between them. The CDR3 sequence is 15 residues long. Germline CDR1 and CDR2: MNHEY and SVGAGI. CDR3 region: CASSATGASGNTIYF. DNA of the CDR3: TGTGCCAGCAGTGCGACAGGTGCCTCTGGAAACACCATATATTTT.

This clone occurred once. V gene TRBV7-3 combines with J gene TRBJ1-1; 8 bases map to TRBD1. CDR1 SGHTA and CDR2 FQGTGA come from the germline V gene. This CDR3 comprises 15 residues. After removal of 2 bases from V and 4 bases from J, the junction contained 6 bases not matched to a gene. The CDR3 coding sequence is TGTGCCAGCAGCTTAGTAGGCACAGGGGGCACTGAAGCTTTCTTT. This gives the protein CASSLVGTGGTEAFF. The whole variable domain, filled in from reference TRBV7-3 and TRBJ1-1, reads GAGVSQTPSNKVTEKGKYVELRCDPISGHTALYWYRQSLGQGPEFLIYFQGTGAADDSGLPNDRFFAVRPEGSVSTLKIQRTERGDSAVYLCASSLVGTGGTEAFFGQGTRLTVV.